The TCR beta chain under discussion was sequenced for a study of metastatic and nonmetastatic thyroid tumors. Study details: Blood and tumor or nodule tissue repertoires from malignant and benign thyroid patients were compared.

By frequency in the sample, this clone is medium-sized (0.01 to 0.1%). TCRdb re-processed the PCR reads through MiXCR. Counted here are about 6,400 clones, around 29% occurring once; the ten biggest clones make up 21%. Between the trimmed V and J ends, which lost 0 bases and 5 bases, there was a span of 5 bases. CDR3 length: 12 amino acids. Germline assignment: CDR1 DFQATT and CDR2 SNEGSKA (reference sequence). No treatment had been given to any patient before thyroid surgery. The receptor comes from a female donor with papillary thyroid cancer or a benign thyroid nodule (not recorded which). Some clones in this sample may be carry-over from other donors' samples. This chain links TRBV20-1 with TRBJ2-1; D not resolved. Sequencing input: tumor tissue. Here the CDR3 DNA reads TGCAGTGCTAGAGATGGGGACAATGAGCAGTTCTTC. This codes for CSARDGDNEQFF.